This T cell receptor beta chain was captured by sequencing in a study of PD-L1 blockade in urothelial cancer. As for the study in general: Prior chemotherapy regimens per patient numbered 0 to 3.

CDR1 and CDR2 (germline): SGHTA, FQGNSA. This CDR3 has 14 residues. Trimming cost V 6 bases and J 0 bases, with 9 bases left between them. Synthetic templates analogous to TCR were spiked into all PCRs individually. The repertoire was sequenced with immunoSEQ multiplex PCR; TCRdb's copy has only in-frame clones and lacks some. The sample consists of some 71,000 clones, around four fifths of them appearing once. The time point here: pretreatment peripheral blood. Locally advanced or metastatic urothelial carcinoma was present in patients. Source: PBMCs, taken around atezolizumab (anti-PD-L1) treatment. The receptor was isolated from a man aged 40-49 years with urothelial cancer. The chain joins TRBV7-2 to TRBJ2-1; a possible D gene is TRBD2 (6 bases). The CDR3: CASSREISYNEQFF. The CDR3 nucleotides are TGTGCCAGCAGTCGGGAGATCTCCTACAATGAGCAGTTCTTC.